This T cell receptor beta chain is drawn from a study of CD8 T cells in ankylosing spondylitis. Whole-study findings and limits: Disease-associated clones were reportedly significantly overrepresented in matched ankylosing spondylitis synovial fluid. Those disease-linked clones were CD8+; they were also relatively rare in peripheral blood.

TCRdb reprocessed the 5' RACE reads with MiXCR, giving one entry per CDR3 protein. The sample lists 150,000 to 200,000 distinct CDR3 sequences, approximately 32% occurring once. About this clonotype itself: Its specificity is unknown.

From germline, CDR1 is LNHNV and CDR2 YYDKDF (reference sequence). The junction had 8 bases not matched to a gene; V was cut back by 0 bases and J by 5 bases. The CDR3 loop spans 16 amino acids. Sequenced: synovial fluid, either unsorted or a sorted T cell fraction (not recorded which). The receptor's source is a male donor with ankylosing spondylitis. The chain employs TRBV15 and TRBJ2-5, with TRBD1 matching over 8 bases. CDR3 residues: CATSRDSRGRRETQYF. In DNA, the CDR3 is TGTGCCACCAGCAGAGATAGCAGGGGGCGCAGGGAGACCCAGTACTTC.